The present T cell receptor beta chain was sequenced within a study of beta chain features in type 1 diabetes. Germline V gene sequence: CDR1 LNHDA, CDR2 SQIVND (reference sequence). V was pared by 5 bases and J by 0 bases, with 10 bases of the junction left unmatched. The CDR3 covers 18 residues. Investigators reverse transcribed all isolated RNA, so they sequenced expressed TCRB transcripts. An average of around 3.9 million reads was obtained for naive, central memory and regulatory T cell samples. Method: immunoSEQ multiplex PCR; TCRdb's copy keeps in-frame clones and lacks some. The repertoire holds 300,000 to 350,000 clones, with 13% to 15% as singletons. This clone was seen a handful of times. The antigen remains undetermined. General study points: Any HLA type influence on TCRB rearrangement was left unresolved here. Researchers reported that naive, central memory and Treg TCRB repertoires appeared more similar in patients than in healthy donors.

The J gene is TRBJ2-1, the V gene TRBV19; 10 bases map to TRBD2. Sequenced input: central memory CD4+ T cells from blood. The receptor's source is a man aged 25 to 40 in good health. The CDR3, as DNA: TGTGCCAGTAGTCCCGCCGCTAGCGGGGGCCCCTCCTACAATGAGCAGTTCTTC. Its protein is CASSPAASGGPSYNEQFF.